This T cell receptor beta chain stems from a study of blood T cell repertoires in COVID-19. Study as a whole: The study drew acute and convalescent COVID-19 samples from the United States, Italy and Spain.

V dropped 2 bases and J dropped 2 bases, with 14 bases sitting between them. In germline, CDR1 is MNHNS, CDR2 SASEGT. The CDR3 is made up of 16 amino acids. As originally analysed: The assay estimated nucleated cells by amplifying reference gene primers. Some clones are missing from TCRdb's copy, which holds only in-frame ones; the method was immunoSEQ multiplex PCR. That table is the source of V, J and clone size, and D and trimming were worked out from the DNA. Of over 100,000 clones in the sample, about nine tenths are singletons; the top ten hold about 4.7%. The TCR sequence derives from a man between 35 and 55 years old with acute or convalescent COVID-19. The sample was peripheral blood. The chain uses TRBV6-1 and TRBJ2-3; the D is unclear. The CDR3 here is CASSETSTHYTDTQYF. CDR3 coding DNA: TGTGCCAGCAGTGAAACCTCGACTCATTACACAGATACGCAGTATTTT.